Sequencing of this T cell receptor beta chain was carried out in a study of T cells in Graves' hyperthyroidism and ophthalmopathy. Authors of the study amplified TCR beta CDR3 regions from RNA transcripts. First-round RT-PCR with HTBI primers amplified the TCR CDR3 region. TCRdb processed the multiplex PCR reads anew with MiXCR; each CDR3 protein has one entry. The table has around 450,000 distinct CDR3 sequences, approximately 13% seen once. This clonotype has a count of ten or more. Germline V lookup: CDR1 MNHNS, CDR2 SASEGT. Trimming cost V 5 bases and J 7 bases, with 12 bases left between them. There are 12 residues in the CDR3.

The chain is built from TRBV6-1 and TRBJ2-7; D unclear. The sequence was collected from a woman younger than 35 with Graves' hyperthyroidism. Material for sequencing was blood. DNA for the CDR3: TGTGCCAGCAGTTACAACCGTATAGAGCAGTACTTC. Amino acid sequence: CASSYNRIEQYF.